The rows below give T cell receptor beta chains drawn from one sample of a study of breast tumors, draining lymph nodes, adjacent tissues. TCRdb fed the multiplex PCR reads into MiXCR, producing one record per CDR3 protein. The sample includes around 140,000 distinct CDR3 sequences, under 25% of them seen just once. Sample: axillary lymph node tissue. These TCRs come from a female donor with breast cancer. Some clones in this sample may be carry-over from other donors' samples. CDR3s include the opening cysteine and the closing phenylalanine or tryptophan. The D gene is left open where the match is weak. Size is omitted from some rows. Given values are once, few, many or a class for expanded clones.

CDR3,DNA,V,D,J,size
CASSLYRGFANTGELFF,TGCGCCAGCAGCTTATACAGGGGGTTCGCGAACACCGGGGAGCTGTTTTTT,TRBV5-1,TRBD1,TRBJ2-2,few
CASSSGQGYNEQFF,TGTGCCAGCAGCTCCGGACAGGGGTACAATGAGCAGTTCTTC,TRBV5-4,TRBD1,TRBJ2-1,few
CASGTSGSDTQYF,TGCGCCAGCGGGACTAGCGGGAGCGATACGCAGTATTTT,TRBV10-2,TRBD2,TRBJ2-3,many
CASPRSLRSYNEQFF,TGTGCCAGTCCCCGGTCTCTTAGGTCCTACAATGAGCAGTTCTTC,TRBV19,.,TRBJ2-1,many
CASSLDLSGLSGYTF,TGTGCCAGCAGCTTAGATTTATCAGGGCTCTCTGGCTACACCTTC,TRBV7-9,.,TRBJ1-2,many
CASSFWASGSTDTQYF,TGCGCCAGCAGCTTTTGGGCTAGCGGGAGCACAGATACGCAGTATTTT,TRBV4-1,TRBD2,TRBJ2-3,many
CASSQEEPPSPATQYF,TGTGCCAGCAGCCAGGAGGAACCCCCGTCCCCCGCTACGCAGTATTTT,TRBV3-1,.,TRBJ2-3,many
CASSFALHHEQYF,TGTGCCAGCAGCTTTGCCCTTCACCACGAGCAGTACTTC,TRBV7-9,.,TRBJ2-7,many
CASSLVHPDRAYYGYTF,TGTGCCAGCAGTTTAGTACACCCGGACAGGGCCTACTATGGCTACACCTTC,TRBV28,TRBD1,TRBJ1-2,.
CASRDGTSGILDEQFF,TGTGCCAGCAGAGATGGGACTAGCGGGATTCTGGATGAGCAGTTCTTC,TRBV2,TRBD2,TRBJ2-1,many
CASATAGGAGYEQYF,TGTGCCAGCGCCACAGCCGGTGGCGCGGGATACGAGCAGTACTTC,TRBV6-2/TRBV6-3,.,TRBJ2-7,many
CASSVAPETSTYEQYF,TGTGCCAGCAGCGTAGCCCCCGAGACCAGCACCTACGAGCAGTACTTC,TRBV9,.,TRBJ2-7,many
CSVEGGIPYEQYF,TGCAGCGTTGAAGGAGGGATCCCCTACGAGCAGTACTTC,TRBV29-1,.,TRBJ2-7,many
CASSSSPGPKPNTGELFF,TGTGCCAGCAGCTCATCCCCGGGCCCCAAGCCGAACACCGGGGAGCTGTTTTTT,TRBV11-2,.,TRBJ2-2,.
CSASRLAGGEQFF,TGCAGTGCTAGTAGGCTAGCGGGAGGGGAGCAGTTCTTC,TRBV20-1,TRBD2,TRBJ2-1,many
CASSLSRGRRRDEKLFF,TGTGCCAGCAGCTTAAGCAGGGGGCGTCGCCGGGATGAAAAACTGTTTTTT,TRBV7-8,TRBD1,TRBJ1-4,many
CASNSGSTDTQYF,TGTGCCAGCAATAGCGGGAGCACAGATACGCAGTATTTT,TRBV2,TRBD2,TRBJ2-3,many
CASSPHPGTGDTEAFF,TGTGCCAGCAGCCCACACCCGGGGACAGGGGACACTGAAGCTTTCTTT,TRBV28,TRBD1,TRBJ1-1,.
CATSRDKGGETQYF,TGTGCCACCAGCAGAGATAAGGGAGGAGAGACCCAGTACTTC,TRBV15,.,TRBJ2-5,many
CASSPRPASTYNEQFF,TGTGCCAGTAGTCCCCGACCAGCGAGCACCTACAATGAGCAGTTCTTC,TRBV19,.,TRBJ2-1,many
CASSVDRGRYGYTF,TGTGCCAGCAGCGTGGACAGGGGGCGTTATGGCTACACCTTC,TRBV28,TRBD1,TRBJ1-2,few
CSVTGLRGRYEQYF,TGCAGCGTTACGGGGCTGAGGGGAAGATACGAGCAGTACTTC,TRBV29-1,.,TRBJ2-7,many
CASSQGLAGTQYF,TGTGCCAGCAGCCAAGGGTTAGCGGGGACGCAGTATTTT,TRBV3-1,TRBD2,TRBJ2-3,.
CASSSPWLDTQYF,TGTGCCAGCAGCTCGCCATGGCTAGATACGCAGTATTTT,TRBV7-9,.,TRBJ2-3,many
CASSGTSGRVWETQYF,TGTGCCAGCAGCGGGACTAGCGGGAGGGTGTGGGAGACCCAGTACTTC,TRBV6-6,TRBD2,TRBJ2-5,.
CASSFGTSVGYTF,TGTGCCAGCAGCTTCGGCACCTCTGTAGGCTACACCTTC,TRBV11-2,.,TRBJ1-2,many
CASSTGGSGSYNEQFF,TGTGCCAGCAGCACTGGAGGGAGCGGGTCCTACAATGAGCAGTTCTTC,TRBV28,.,TRBJ2-1,once
CASSIGTGLDTQYF,TGCGCCAGCAGCATCGGGACAGGGTTAGATACGCAGTATTTT,TRBV5-1,TRBD1,TRBJ2-3,many
CASSQGSSNQPQHF,TGTGCCAGCAGCCAAGGGAGTAGCAATCAGCCCCAGCATTTT,TRBV3-1,.,TRBJ1-5,many
CASSDSSGANVLTF,TGTGCCAGCAGTGACAGCTCTGGGGCCAACGTCCTGACTTTC,TRBV5-1,.,TRBJ2-6,many
CSAWTGGMGNQPQHF,TGCAGTGCTTGGACAGGGGGCATGGGCAATCAGCCCCAGCATTTT,TRBV20-1,TRBD1,TRBJ1-5,.
CASSFQGNTGELFF,TGTGCCAGCAGCTTCCAGGGTAACACCGGGGAGCTGTTTTTT,TRBV9,.,TRBJ2-2,many